The sequence of this T cell receptor beta chain was determined in a study of T cells in Graves' hyperthyroidism and ophthalmopathy. Germline V lookup: CDR1 ENHRY, CDR2 SYGVKD. This CDR3 comprises 16 residues. Turning to this clonotype: One end of the junction varies from germline; a read error may be responsible.

Amplification of TCR beta CDR3 regions was performed using RNA transcripts as template. TCR CDR3 regions were first amplified by RT-PCR with HTBI primers. Via MiXCR, TCRdb re-called the multiplex PCR reads, giving one row per CDR3 protein. The sample carries around 60,000 distinct CDR3 sequences, around half recorded once. Material: blood. The chain uses TRBV10-3 and TRBJ2-7; D not certain. The clonotype was recovered from a woman in her twenties or thirties with Graves' ophthalmopathy. DNA for the CDR3: TGTGCCATCAGCGTCCCTCCAGCCTCGAACTCCTACGAGCAGTACTTT. As protein: CAISVPPASNSYEQYF.